This TCR beta chain originates from a study of CD8 T cells in ankylosing spondylitis. General observations from the study: Blood from ankylosing spondylitis patients appeared to carry a characteristic roughly 8-variant TCR beta motif. Clones linked with disease were CD8+ and fairly uncommon in the peripheral blood. Disease-linked clones reportedly showed significant enrichment in matched ankylosing spondylitis synovial fluid.

V shed 5 bases, J shed 5 bases, and the junction held 5 bases outside the gene matches. The CDR3 is 16 residues long. Remarks on this clonotype: Its target is unknown.

TCRdb reprocessed the 5' RACE reads with MiXCR, giving one entry per CDR3 protein. This sample has 200,000 to 250,000 distinct CDR3 sequences, with 15% to 20% found just once. The chain recombines TRBV12-3 or TRBV12-4 with TRBJ2-2, with TRBD2 matching 13 bases. Sample: blood, either unsorted or a sorted T cell fraction (not recorded which). This TCR was recovered from a male donor with ankylosing spondylitis. CDR3 protein: CASSHGLAGETGELFF. CDR3 in DNA: TGTGCCAGCAGTCACGGACTAGCGGGAGAGACCGGGGAGCTGTTTTTT.